This TCR beta chain comes out of a study of T cell changes during pregnancy in multiple sclerosis. Here immunoSEQ multiplex PCR was the method, and the copy in TCRdb shows in-frame clones only, minus some. Of more than 65,000 clones in the sample, roughly 93% were seen once. The CDR3 is made up of 15 amino acids. The germline CDR1 and CDR2 sequences are LNHNV and YYDKDF (reference sequence). V shed 3 bases, J shed 2 bases, and the junction held 1 base outside the gene matches. The source material was peripheral blood, sampled in the first trimester of pregnancy. The receptor's source is a female donor with multiple sclerosis, enrolled in a pregnancy study. The chain uses TRBV15 and TRBJ2-6; TRBD1 matches at 7 bases. CDR3: CATSSGTAGANVLTF. In DNA form, the CDR3 reads TGTGCCACCAGCAGTGGGACAGCTGGGGCCAACGTCCTGACTTTC.